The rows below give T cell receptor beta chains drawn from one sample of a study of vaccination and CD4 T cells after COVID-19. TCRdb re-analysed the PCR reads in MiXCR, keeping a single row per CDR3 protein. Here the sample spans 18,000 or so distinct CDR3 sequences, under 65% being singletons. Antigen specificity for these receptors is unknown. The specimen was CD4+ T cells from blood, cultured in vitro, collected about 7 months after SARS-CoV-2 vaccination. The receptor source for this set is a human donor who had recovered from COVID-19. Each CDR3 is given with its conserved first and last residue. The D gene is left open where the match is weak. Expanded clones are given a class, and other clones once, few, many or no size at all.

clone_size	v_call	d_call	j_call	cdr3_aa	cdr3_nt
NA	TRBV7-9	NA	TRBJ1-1	CASSYTQNTEAFF	TGTGCCAGCAGCTATACACAGAACACTGAAGCTTTCTTT
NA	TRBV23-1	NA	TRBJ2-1	CASSQFTGHEQFF	TGCGCCAGCAGTCAATTTACGGGGCATGAGCAGTTCTTC
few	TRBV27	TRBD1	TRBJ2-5	CASSHRGPETQYF	TGTGCCAGCAGTCACAGGGGTCCGGAGACCCAGTACTTC
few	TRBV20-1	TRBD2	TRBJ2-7	CSATRTATSGEQYF	TGCAGTGCAACGCGGACGGCCACTAGCGGCGAGCAGTACTTC
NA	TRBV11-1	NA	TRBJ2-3	CASSVSNEGTDTQYF	TGTGCCAGCAGCGTAAGTAACGAGGGCACAGATACGCAGTATTTT
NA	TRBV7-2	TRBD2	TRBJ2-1	CASSDPSGGYNEQFF	TGTGCCAGCAGCGATCCTAGCGGGGGGTACAATGAGCAGTTCTTC
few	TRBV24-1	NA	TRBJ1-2	CATSDIEGYGYTF	TGTGCCACCAGTGATATCGAGGGGTATGGCTACACCTTC
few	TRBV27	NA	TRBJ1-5	CASNRNRDDGDQPQHF	TGTGCCAGCAACCGTAACCGGGACGACGGGGATCAGCCCCAGCATTTT
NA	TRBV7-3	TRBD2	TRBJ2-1	CASSTRTSGSEVEQFF	TGTGCCAGCAGCACCAGGACTAGCGGGAGCGAGGTTGAGCAGTTCTTC
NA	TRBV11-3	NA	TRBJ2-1	CASGLAGAGYNEQFF	TGTGCCAGCGGCTTAGCAGGAGCGGGCTACAATGAGCAGTTCTTC
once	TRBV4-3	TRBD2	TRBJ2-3	CASSRRGESADTQYF	TGCGCCAGCAGCCGTCGGGGGGAGAGCGCAGATACGCAGTATTTT
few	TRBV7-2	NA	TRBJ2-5	CASSLYRGRETQYF	TGTGCCAGCAGCTTATATAGGGGTAGGGAGACCCAGTACTTC
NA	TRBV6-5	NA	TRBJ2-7	CASSFTYEQYF	TGTGCCAGCAGTTTTACATACGAGCAGTACTTC
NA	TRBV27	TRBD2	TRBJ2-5	CASSLRLAGETQYF	TGTGCCAGCAGCCTCCGACTAGCAGGGGAGACCCAGTACTTC
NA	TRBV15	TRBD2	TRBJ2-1	CATSRDLAGGQFF	TGTGCCACCAGCAGAGATTTAGCGGGAGGTCAGTTCTTC
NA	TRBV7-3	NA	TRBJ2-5	CASSKSPGGGETQYF	TGTGCCAGCAGCAAAAGCCCCGGGGGCGGAGAGACCCAGTACTTC
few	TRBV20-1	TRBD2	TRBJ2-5	CSASSPTSGGQETQYF	TGCAGTGCCAGCTCCCCAACTAGCGGGGGCCAAGAGACCCAGTACTTC
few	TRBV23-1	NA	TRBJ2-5	CASSQLELGPGKRETQYF	TGCGCCAGCAGTCAATTGGAGTTAGGTCCGGGGAAACGGGAGACCCAGTACTTC
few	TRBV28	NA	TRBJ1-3	CASSLFGLSGNTIYF	TGTGCCAGCAGTTTATTCGGGCTATCTGGAAACACCATATATTTT
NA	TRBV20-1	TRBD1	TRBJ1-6	CSARQRDRGLYNSPLHF	TGCAGTGCTAGACAAAGGGACAGGGGACTCTATAATTCACCCCTCCACTTT
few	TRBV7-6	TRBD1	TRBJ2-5	CASSSGTGTETQYF	TGTGCTAGCAGCTCGGGGACAGGGACAGAGACCCAGTACTTC
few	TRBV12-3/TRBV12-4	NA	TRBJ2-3	CASSLVNLDTQYF	TGTGCCAGCAGTTTGGTAAACCTAGATACGCAGTATTTT
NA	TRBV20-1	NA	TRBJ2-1	CSARKQADEQFF	TGCAGTGCTCGCAAACAGGCGGATGAGCAGTTCTTC
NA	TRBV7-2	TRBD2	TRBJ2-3	CASSQETERGPYPARDTQYF	TGTGCCAGCAGCCAAGAAACTGAGCGGGGGCCTTACCCCGCGAGAGATACGCAGTATTTT
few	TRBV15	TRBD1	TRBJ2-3	CATSRDGTGGTDTQYF	TGTGCCACCAGCAGAGACGGGACAGGGGGCACAGATACGCAGTATTTT
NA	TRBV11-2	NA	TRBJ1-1	CASSLNTGGTEAFF	TGTGCCAGCAGCTTAAACACGGGTGGGACTGAAGCTTTCTTT
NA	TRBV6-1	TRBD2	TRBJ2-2	CASNPMTSGAGELFF	TGTGCCAGCAACCCTATGACTAGCGGGGCCGGGGAGCTGTTTTTT